The rows below give T cell receptor beta chains drawn from one sample of a study of CD8 T cells in ankylosing spondylitis. TCRdb recomputed calls from the 5' RACE reads with MiXCR, one row per CDR3 protein. This table has about 800,000 distinct CDR3 sequences, approximately 10% appearing once. Specimen: blood, either unsorted or a sorted T cell fraction (not recorded which). These receptors originate from a male donor with ankylosing spondylitis. The CDR3 runs from the conserved cysteine through the conserved F or W. D genes are given only for firm matches. Size is stated for part of the rows, as once, few or many counts, or as a class when the clone is expanded.

J gene: TRBJ2-1
V gene: TRBV6-2/TRBV6-3
D gene: TRBD2
clone size: few
CDR3 protein: CASSYKYGQPGTSGSYNEQFF
CDR3 DNA: TGTGCCAGCAGTTACAAGTACGGACAACCAGGGACTAGCGGATCCTACAATGAGCAGTTCTTC

J gene: TRBJ2-5
V gene: TRBV5-1
D gene: -
clone size: many
CDR3 protein: CASSLRWPSTQYF
CDR3 DNA: TGCGCCAGCAGCTTGAGGTGGCCCTCGACCCAGTACTTC

J gene: TRBJ1-5
V gene: TRBV12-3/TRBV12-4
D gene: -
clone size: -
CDR3 protein: CASRRGGNQPQHF
CDR3 DNA: TGTGCCAGCAGGCGGGGGGGCAATCAGCCCCAGCATTTT

J gene: TRBJ2-5
V gene: TRBV7-9
D gene: -
clone size: few
CDR3 protein: CASSIRVTETQYF
CDR3 DNA: TGTGCCAGCAGCATACGCGTCACGGAGACCCAGTACTTC

J gene: TRBJ1-5
V gene: TRBV12-3/TRBV12-4
D gene: -
clone size: many
CDR3 protein: CASSRSTGNPNQPQHF
CDR3 DNA: TGTGCCAGCAGCCGTTCAACAGGGAATCCCAATCAGCCCCAGCATTTT

J gene: TRBJ1-1
V gene: TRBV29-1
D gene: -
clone size: few
CDR3 protein: CSSGPGLADTEAFF
CDR3 DNA: TGCAGCTCTGGCCCAGGCCTAGCGGACACTGAAGCTTTCTTT

J gene: TRBJ1-4
V gene: TRBV4-3
D gene: -
clone size: -
CDR3 protein: CASSQEGGGRGKLFF
CDR3 DNA: TGCGCCAGCAGCCAAGAAGGAGGAGGTCGAGGAAAACTGTTTTTT

J gene: TRBJ1-1
V gene: TRBV5-1
D gene: TRBD1
clone size: -
CDR3 protein: CASSQGAGDTEAFF
CDR3 DNA: TGCGCCAGCAGCCAGGGGGCGGGAGACACTGAAGCTTTCTTT

J gene: TRBJ1-3
V gene: TRBV7-2
D gene: -
clone size: few
CDR3 protein: CASSLVGASSGNTIYF
CDR3 DNA: TGTGCCAGCAGCTTAGTTGGGGCCAGCTCTGGAAACACCATATATTTT

J gene: TRBJ1-1
V gene: TRBV20-1
D gene: -
clone size: many
CDR3 protein: CSAGGRYTEAFF
CDR3 DNA: TGCAGTGCTGGGGGACGGTACACTGAAGCTTTCTTT

J gene: TRBJ2-7
V gene: TRBV7-2
D gene: -
clone size: -
CDR3 protein: CASSLNGRYEQYF
CDR3 DNA: TGTGCCAGCAGCTTAAACGGCCGATACGAGCAGTACTTC

J gene: TRBJ2-1
V gene: TRBV6-2/TRBV6-3
D gene: TRBD2
clone size: -
CDR3 protein: CASSYGGEDNEQFF
CDR3 DNA: TGTGCCAGCAGTTACGGGGGGGAGGACAATGAGCAGTTCTTC

J gene: TRBJ2-3
V gene: TRBV7-2
D gene: -
clone size: -
CDR3 protein: CASTLADTQYF
CDR3 DNA: TGTGCCAGCACCCTGGCAGATACGCAGTATTTT

J gene: TRBJ1-5
V gene: TRBV5-1
D gene: TRBD1
clone size: -
CDR3 protein: CASSPQQGAGQPQHF
CDR3 DNA: TGCGCCAGCAGCCCTCAACAGGGGGCAGGGCAGCCCCAGCATTTT

J gene: TRBJ1-2
V gene: TRBV9
D gene: -
clone size: -
CDR3 protein: CASSVGGGRANYGYTF
CDR3 DNA: TGTGCCAGCAGCGTAGGCGGGGGTAGAGCTAACTATGGCTACACCTTC

J gene: TRBJ1-1
V gene: TRBV20-1
D gene: -
clone size: few
CDR3 protein: CSAGLEAFF
CDR3 DNA: TGCAGTGCGGGCCTAGAAGCTTTCTTT

J gene: TRBJ1-1
V gene: TRBV6-1
D gene: TRBD1
clone size: many
CDR3 protein: CASRTGQITEAFF
CDR3 DNA: TGTGCCAGCAGAACGGGACAGATCACTGAAGCTTTCTTT

J gene: TRBJ2-6
V gene: TRBV5-1
D gene: -
clone size: -
CDR3 protein: CASSFSTGANVLTF
CDR3 DNA: TGCGCCAGCAGCTTTTCGACTGGGGCCAACGTCCTGACTTTC

J gene: TRBJ2-7
V gene: TRBV10-3
D gene: TRBD2
clone size: many
CDR3 protein: CAISESSGRSYEQYF
CDR3 DNA: TGTGCCATCAGTGAGTCTAGCGGGAGGTCCTACGAGCAGTACTTC

J gene: TRBJ1-6
V gene: TRBV5-4
D gene: -
clone size: -
CDR3 protein: CASKGSDYNSPLHF
CDR3 DNA: TGTGCCAGCAAAGGAAGCGACTATAATTCACCCCTCCACTTT

J gene: TRBJ1-2
V gene: TRBV27
D gene: -
clone size: -
CDR3 protein: CASWSGGGGYTF
CDR3 DNA: TGTGCCAGCTGGAGTGGTGGGGGTGGCTACACCTTC

J gene: TRBJ2-7
V gene: TRBV27
D gene: -
clone size: -
CDR3 protein: CASGLLRTEQYF
CDR3 DNA: TGTGCCAGCGGCCTTCTCAGGACCGAGCAGTACTTC

J gene: TRBJ2-1
V gene: TRBV10-3
D gene: -
clone size: -
CDR3 protein: CAISELGGRSGGYNEQFF
CDR3 DNA: TGTGCCATCAGTGAGCTCGGGGGACGGTCCGGGGGCTACAATGAGCAGTTCTTC

J gene: TRBJ2-5
V gene: TRBV11-2
D gene: -
clone size: few
CDR3 protein: CASSLGPRRDETQYF
CDR3 DNA: TGTGCCAGCAGCTTGGGCCCACGCCGGGATGAGACCCAGTACTTC

J gene: TRBJ2-7
V gene: TRBV20-1
D gene: TRBD2
clone size: -
CDR3 protein: CSARAPRLAGTSYEQYF
CDR3 DNA: TGCAGTGCTAGAGCTCCTAGGTTAGCGGGCACATCCTACGAGCAGTACTTC

J gene: TRBJ1-2
V gene: TRBV7-2
D gene: -
clone size: few
CDR3 protein: CASSPDSTNSYGYTF
CDR3 DNA: TGTGCCAGCAGCCCGGACAGTACCAATTCCTATGGCTACACCTTC